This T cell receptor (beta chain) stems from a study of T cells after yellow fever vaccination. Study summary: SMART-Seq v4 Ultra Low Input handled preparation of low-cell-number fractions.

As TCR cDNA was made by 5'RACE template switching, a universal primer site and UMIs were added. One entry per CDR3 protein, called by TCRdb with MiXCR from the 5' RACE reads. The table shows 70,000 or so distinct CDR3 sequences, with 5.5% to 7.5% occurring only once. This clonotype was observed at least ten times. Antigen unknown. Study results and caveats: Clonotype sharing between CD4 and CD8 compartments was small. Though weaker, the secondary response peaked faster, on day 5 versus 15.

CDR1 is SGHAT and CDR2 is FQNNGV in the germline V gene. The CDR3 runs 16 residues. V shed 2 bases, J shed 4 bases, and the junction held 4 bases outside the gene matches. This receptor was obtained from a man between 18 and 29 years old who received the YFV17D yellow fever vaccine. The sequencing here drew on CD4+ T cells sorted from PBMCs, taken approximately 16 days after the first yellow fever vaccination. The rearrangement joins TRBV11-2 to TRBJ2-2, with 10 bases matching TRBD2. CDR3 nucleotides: TGTGCCAGCAGCTTACTAGCGGGGGCGTTCACCGGGGAGCTGTTTTTT. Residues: CASSLLAGAFTGELFF.